The rows below give T cell receptor beta chains drawn from one sample of a study of blood T cell repertoires in COVID-19. TCRdb's copy holds only in-frame clones and misses some; the assay was immunoSEQ multiplex PCR. The profile covers about 250,000 clones, with around nine tenths appearing a single time and about 0.8% taken by the ten largest. Sample: peripheral blood. Receptors were obtained from a man younger than 45 with acute or convalescent COVID-19. Both conserved end residues are part of each CDR3. Each record gives: V gene, D gene, clone size, J gene, CDR3 DNA, CDR3 protein. A D gene is named only where the DNA matches it firmly. Not every row has a clone size; where given, it reads once, few, many or a size class.

TRBV30	-	-	TRBJ2-3	TGTGCCTGGAGTGCTGGGCGCCTTAACACAGATACGCAGTATTTT	CAWSAGRLNTDTQYF
TRBV5-5	TRBD1	-	TRBJ2-7	TGTGCCAGCAGCCTTATAAGGGGGCTACACGAGCAGTACTTC	CASSLIRGLHEQYF
TRBV9	TRBD2	-	TRBJ2-1	TGTGCCAGCAGCGCCTTAGCGGGTAGGGCCAGATACAATGAGCAGTTCTTC	CASSALAGRARYNEQFF
TRBV5-6	-	-	TRBJ1-1	TGTGCCAGCAGCTTCGGGGGGCTAGGAGCTGAAGCTTTCTTT	CASSFGGLGAEAFF
TRBV2	TRBD1	-	TRBJ2-3	TGTGCCAGCAGTCCGGACAGGTGGACAGATACGCAGTATTTT	CASSPDRWTDTQYF
TRBV7-2	-	-	TRBJ1-1	TGTGCCAGCAGCTTTAGTTCCAGGCTCGTCGCTTTCTTT	CASSFSSRLVAFF
TRBV18	-	-	TRBJ2-7	TGTGCCAGCTCACCATGGGGGGAAGAGCAGTACTTC	CASSPWGEEQYF
TRBV5-4	TRBD1	-	TRBJ2-1	TGTGCCAGCAGCTTGCGGACAGGGGGTAGGGATGAGCAGTTCTTC	CASSLRTGGRDEQFF
TRBV27	TRBD1	-	TRBJ1-5	TGTGCCAGCAGTCCCCGGGACAGATCCAATCAGCCCCAGCATTTT	CASSPRDRSNQPQHF
TRBV10-1	TRBD1	few	TRBJ2-1	TGCGCCAGCAGATCCGGGACAGGGACCTACAATGAGCAGTTCTTC	CASRSGTGTYNEQFF
TRBV5-5	TRBD2	-	TRBJ2-1	TGTGCCAGCAGCTTGCAGGGTCCTGCTAGCGGGAGGGCCATAGATGAGCAGTTCTTC	CASSLQGPASGRAIDEQFF
TRBV18	-	few	TRBJ1-6	TGTGCCAGCTCCCCTAGACCGAACTCCTATAATTCACCCCTCCACTTT	CASSPRPNSYNSPLHF
TRBV27	TRBD2	-	TRBJ2-7	TGTGCCAGCAGTTTATCACCGGGACTAGCCGCTCACGAGCAGTACTTC	CASSLSPGLAAHEQYF
TRBV2	-	-	TRBJ1-1	TGTGCCAGCAGTGTATGGGGGGTCACTGAAGCTTTCTTT	CASSVWGVTEAFF
TRBV11-2	-	-	TRBJ2-7	TGTGCCAGCAGCTCCGGGGAAACCTACGAGCAGTACTTC	CASSSGETYEQYF
TRBV5-1	TRBD1	few	TRBJ1-1	TGCGCCAGCAGCTTATATCCTGAGACAGGGGGCGCGAAAGGAATGAACACTGAAGCTTTCTTT	CASSLYPETGGAKGMNTEAFF
TRBV28	TRBD1	-	TRBJ2-5	TGTGCCAGCAGTTTCATTTTTCGGGACAGGGGTAACCAAGAGACCCAGTACTTC	CASSFIFRDRGNQETQYF
TRBV6-5	-	-	TRBJ2-5	TGTGCCAGCAGTCCCTCACAGGCCGGCGGGACCCAGTACTTC	CASSPSQAGGTQYF
TRBV6-5	-	-	TRBJ1-6	TGTGCCAGCAGGCGGGACTCGAATAATTCACCCCTCCACTTT	CASRRDSNNSPLHF
TRBV11-2	TRBD2	-	TRBJ2-1	TGTGCCAGCAGCCCCACTAGCGCCAATGAGCAGTTCTTC	CASSPTSANEQFF
TRBV30	-	-	TRBJ1-2	TGTGCCTGGAGTCGATCCGGACAGCACTATGGCTACACCTTC	CAWSRSGQHYGYTF
TRBV5-6	-	-	TRBJ2-7	TGTGCCAGCAGCCGGGGACTTACTAGTCCCTACGAGCAGTACTTC	CASSRGLTSPYEQYF
TRBV7-9	-	few	TRBJ1-2	TGTGCCAGCAGCCAGGGGATGGGGTATGGCTACACCTTC	CASSQGMGYGYTF
TRBV30	-	-	TRBJ2-2	TGTGCCTGTCCTCCGCGGAGGCCCACCGGGGAGCTGTTTTTT	CACPPRRPTGELFF
TRBV4-1	TRBD1	-	TRBJ1-4	TGCGCCAGCAGCCAATCGACAGGGGTGAGGGGAAAACTGTTTTTT	CASSQSTGVRGKLFF
TRBV2	TRBD1	-	TRBJ1-2	TGTGCCAGCAGTGCTCAGCAGGGGGCGGCTCGCTATGGCTACACCTTC	CASSAQQGAARYGYTF
TRBV5-1	-	-	TRBJ1-6	TGCGCCAGCAGCTTGGGGCTTGTTAATTCACCCCTCCACTTT	CASSLGLVNSPLHF
TRBV30	TRBD1	once	TRBJ1-2	TGTGCCTGGAGTACACAGGGGGACGGTGGCTACACCTTC	CAWSTQGDGGYTF
TRBV5-6	-	-	TRBJ1-3	TGTGCCAGCAACACCTCGCCAAGGAGCTCTGGAAACACCATATATTTT	CASNTSPRSSGNTIYF
TRBV28	-	-	TRBJ2-1	TGTGCCAGCAGTTTCACTTCCATAGGCGGGGAGCAGTTCTTC	CASSFTSIGGEQFF
TRBV6-1	-	once	TRBJ2-1	TGTGCCAGCAGTGAACTAAATGAGCAGTTCTTC	CASSELNEQFF
TRBV6-2/TRBV6-3	-	-	TRBJ2-1	TGTGCCAGCAGTTACCTCGACCGAGGTGAGCAGTTCTTC	CASSYLDRGEQFF